The clone carrying this T cell receptor (beta chain) was picked up a small number of times. Its cognate antigen is unknown. This entry comes from a study of post-analysis software for immune sequencing data. Study results and caveats: Among roughly 5 TRBV segments more frequent in patients than controls were TRBV5-6, TRBV5-1 and TRBV20-1.

Unique molecular identifiers were carried by the TCR beta cDNA libraries. TCRdb re-called the PCR reads with MiXCR, one entry per CDR3 protein. The sample consists of almost 700,000 distinct CDR3 sequences, about 60% of them appearing once. Germline V gene lookup returns CDR1 LGHNA and CDR2 YNFKEQ. V lost 4 bases and J lost 3, with 12 bases in between. The CDR3 is 14 amino acids. Material: blood. This TCR derives from a girl under 10 years old with multiple sclerosis. The rearrangement links TRBV4-2 to TRBJ2-5; no clear D. The CDR3 reads CASSLQFGEETQYF. The CDR3 coding sequence is TGTGCCAGCAGCCTACAGTTTGGGGAAGAGACCCAGTACTTC.